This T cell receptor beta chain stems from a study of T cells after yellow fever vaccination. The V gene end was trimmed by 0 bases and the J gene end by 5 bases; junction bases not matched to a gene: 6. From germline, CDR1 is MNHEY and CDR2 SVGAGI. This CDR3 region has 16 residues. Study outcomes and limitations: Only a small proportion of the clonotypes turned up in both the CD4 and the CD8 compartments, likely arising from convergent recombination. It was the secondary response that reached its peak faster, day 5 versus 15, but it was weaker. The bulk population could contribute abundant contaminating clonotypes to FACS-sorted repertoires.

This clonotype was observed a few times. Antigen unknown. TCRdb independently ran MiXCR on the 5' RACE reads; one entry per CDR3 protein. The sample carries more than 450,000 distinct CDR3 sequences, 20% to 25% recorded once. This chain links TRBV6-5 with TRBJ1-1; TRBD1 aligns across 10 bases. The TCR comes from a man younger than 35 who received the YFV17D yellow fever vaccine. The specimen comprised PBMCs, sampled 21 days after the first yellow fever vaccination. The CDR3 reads CASSYSTGGLMTEAFF. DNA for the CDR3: TGTGCCAGCAGTTACTCGACAGGGGGCTTGATGACTGAAGCTTTCTTT.